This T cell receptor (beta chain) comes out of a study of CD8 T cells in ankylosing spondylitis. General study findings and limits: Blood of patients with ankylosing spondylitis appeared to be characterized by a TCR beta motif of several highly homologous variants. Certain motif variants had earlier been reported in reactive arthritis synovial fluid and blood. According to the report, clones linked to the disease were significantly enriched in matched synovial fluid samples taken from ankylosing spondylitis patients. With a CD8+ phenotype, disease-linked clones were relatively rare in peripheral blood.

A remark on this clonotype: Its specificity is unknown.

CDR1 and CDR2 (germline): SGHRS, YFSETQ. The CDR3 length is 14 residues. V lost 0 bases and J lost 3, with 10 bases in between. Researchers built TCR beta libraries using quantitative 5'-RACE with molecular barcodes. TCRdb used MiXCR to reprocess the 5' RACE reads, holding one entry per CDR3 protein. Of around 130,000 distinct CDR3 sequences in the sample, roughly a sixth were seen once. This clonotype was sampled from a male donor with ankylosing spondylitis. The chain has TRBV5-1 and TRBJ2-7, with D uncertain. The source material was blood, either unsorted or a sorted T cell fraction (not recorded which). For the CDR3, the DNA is TGCGCCAGCAGCTTGGGGTTAGGCGGCTACGAGCAGTACTTC. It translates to CASSLGLGGYEQYF.